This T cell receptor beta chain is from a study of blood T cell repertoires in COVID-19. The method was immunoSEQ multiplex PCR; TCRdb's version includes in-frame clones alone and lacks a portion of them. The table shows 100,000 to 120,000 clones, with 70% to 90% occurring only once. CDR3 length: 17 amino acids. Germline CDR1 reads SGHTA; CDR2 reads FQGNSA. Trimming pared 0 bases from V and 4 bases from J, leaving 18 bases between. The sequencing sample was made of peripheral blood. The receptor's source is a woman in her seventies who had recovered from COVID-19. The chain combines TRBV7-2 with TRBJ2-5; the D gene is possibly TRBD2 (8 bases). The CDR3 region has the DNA TGTGCCAGCAGCTTAGCGCGGGGGACTAGGACAGGAGAGACCCAGTACTTC. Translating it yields CASSLARGTRTGETQYF.